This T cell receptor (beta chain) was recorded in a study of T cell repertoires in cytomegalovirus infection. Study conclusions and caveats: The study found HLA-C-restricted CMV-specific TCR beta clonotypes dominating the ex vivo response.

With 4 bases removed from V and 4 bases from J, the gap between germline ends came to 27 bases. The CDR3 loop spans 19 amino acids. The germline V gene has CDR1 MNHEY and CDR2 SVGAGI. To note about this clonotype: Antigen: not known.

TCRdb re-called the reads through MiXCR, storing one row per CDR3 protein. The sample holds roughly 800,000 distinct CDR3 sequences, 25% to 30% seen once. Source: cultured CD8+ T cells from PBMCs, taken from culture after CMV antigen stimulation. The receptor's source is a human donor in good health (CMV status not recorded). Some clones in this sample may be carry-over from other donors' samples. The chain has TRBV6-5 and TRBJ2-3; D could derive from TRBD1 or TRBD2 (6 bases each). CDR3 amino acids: CASSSIASSNGGPADTQYF. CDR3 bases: TGTGCCAGCAGTTCCATTGCCTCCTCTAACGGGGGCCCAGCAGATACGCAGTATTTT.